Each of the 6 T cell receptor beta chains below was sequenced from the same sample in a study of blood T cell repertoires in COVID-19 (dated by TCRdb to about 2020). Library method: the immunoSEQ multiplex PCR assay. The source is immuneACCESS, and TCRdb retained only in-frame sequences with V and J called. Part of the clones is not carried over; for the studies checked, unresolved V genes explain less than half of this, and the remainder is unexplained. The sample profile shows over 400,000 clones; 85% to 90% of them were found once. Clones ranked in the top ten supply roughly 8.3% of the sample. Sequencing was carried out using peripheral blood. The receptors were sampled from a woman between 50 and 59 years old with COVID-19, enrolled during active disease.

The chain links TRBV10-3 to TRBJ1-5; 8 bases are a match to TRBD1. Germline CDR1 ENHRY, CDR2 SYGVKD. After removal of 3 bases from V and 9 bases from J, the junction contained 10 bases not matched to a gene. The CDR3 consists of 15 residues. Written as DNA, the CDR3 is TGTGCCATCAGTGATTGGGACAGGAACGGGTGGCCCCAGCATTTT. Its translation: CAISDWDRNGWPQHF.

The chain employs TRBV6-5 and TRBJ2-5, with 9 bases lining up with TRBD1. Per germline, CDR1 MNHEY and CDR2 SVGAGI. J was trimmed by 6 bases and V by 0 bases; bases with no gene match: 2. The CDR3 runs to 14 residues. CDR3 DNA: TGTGCCAGCAGTTACTCGGACAGGGGAAAGACCCAGTACTTC. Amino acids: CASSYSDRGKTQYF.

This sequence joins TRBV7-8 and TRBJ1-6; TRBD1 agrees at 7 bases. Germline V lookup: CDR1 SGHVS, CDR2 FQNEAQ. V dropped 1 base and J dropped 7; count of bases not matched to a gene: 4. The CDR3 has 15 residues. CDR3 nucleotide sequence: TGTGCCAGCAGCTTAGGGAGGGGGCGGAATTCACCCCTCCACTTT. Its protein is CASSLGRGRNSPLHF.

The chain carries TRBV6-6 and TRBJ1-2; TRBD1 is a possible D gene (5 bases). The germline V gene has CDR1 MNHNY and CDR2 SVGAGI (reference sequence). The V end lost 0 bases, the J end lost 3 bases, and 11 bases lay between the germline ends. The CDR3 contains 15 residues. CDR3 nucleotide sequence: TGTGCCAGCAGTTACTCACAAGGGGTCGACTATGGCTACACCTTC. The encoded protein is CASSYSQGVDYGYTF.

CDR3 sequence: CASSPRQRTGELFF. The DNA of the CDR3 is TGTGCCAGCAGCCCAAGACAGCGCACCGGGGAGCTGTTTTTT. The chain employs TRBV28 and TRBJ2-2, with a weak D call TRBD1 (5 bases). The germline CDR1 and CDR2 sequences are MDHEN and SYDVKM. The CDR3 runs 14 residues. V lost 6 bases and J lost 4, with 12 bases in between.

The CDR3 spells CAVRGGLVYEQYF. CDR3 nucleotides: TGTGCCGTACGGGGGGGACTCGTATACGAGCAGTACTTC. The chain has TRBV6-6 and TRBJ2-7; the match to TRBD2 covers 8 bases. V lost 11 bases and J lost 4; bases outside the gene matches: 10. Germline CDR1 and CDR2: MNHNY and SVGAGI (reference sequence). The CDR3 loop spans 13 amino acids.